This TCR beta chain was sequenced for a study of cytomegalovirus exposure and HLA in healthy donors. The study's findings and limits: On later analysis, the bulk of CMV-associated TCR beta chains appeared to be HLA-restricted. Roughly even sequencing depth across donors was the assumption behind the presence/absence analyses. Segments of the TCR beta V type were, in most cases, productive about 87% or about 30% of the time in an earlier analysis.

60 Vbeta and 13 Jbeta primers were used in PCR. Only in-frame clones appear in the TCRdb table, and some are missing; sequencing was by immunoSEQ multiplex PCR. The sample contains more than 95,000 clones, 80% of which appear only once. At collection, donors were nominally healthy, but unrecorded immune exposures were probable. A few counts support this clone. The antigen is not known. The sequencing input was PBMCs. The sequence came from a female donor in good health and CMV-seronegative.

The CDR3 DNA sequence: TGTGCCAGCAGCTTAGGTGGAGGGAATGAGCAGTTCTTC. Protein product: CASSLGGGNEQFF. J is TRBJ2-1 and V is TRBV7-3; weak D call: TRBD2 (6 bases). CDR1 and CDR2 from the germline V gene are SGHTA and FQGTGA. CDR3 length: 13 residues. V was shortened by 2 bases and J by 7 bases, with 9 bases between the two germline ends.